Each of the 3 T cell receptor beta chains below was sequenced from the same sample in a study of blood T cells in healthy people across ages (dated by TCRdb to 2013 to 2016). Libraries were made using 5' RACE. TCRdb lists the instrument as Illumina HiSeq 2500. A second PCR of roughly 6 to 11 cycles was run with a J-beta primer mix and a sample-barcoded 5' primer. The public reads were quality trimmed at Q25 with fastp and then assembled into clones with MiXCR by TCRdb, keeping productive beta chains. Records with the same CDR3 protein are collapsed into one entry carrying the most frequent genes and DNA. The sample contains about 760,000 distinct CDR3 sequences, roughly 25% of them found a single time. Together, the top ten hold more than 8% of the sample. The sample was also reused in another study, on T cells of mothers and their children.

Material for sequencing was blood. These receptors were taken from a boy younger than 18 in good health.

There are a few counts of this clonotype. Compared with germline, one end of the junction differs, possibly owing to a read error. The rearrangement links TRBV4-2 to TRBJ1-4; D is unclear. Germline values: CDR1 LGHNA, CDR2 YNFKEQ. The CDR3 is made up of 11 amino acids. CDR3 sequence reads: CASSQGEKLSF. The CDR3 region has the DNA TGTGCCAGCAGCCAAGGTGAAAAACTGTCTTTT.

This clonotype occurred many times. The genes are TRBV10-3 and TRBJ2-5; no definite D call. The V and J ends lost 6 bases and 0 bases respectively, with 8 bases between them. The CDR3 length is 13 residues. The germline CDR1 and CDR2 sequences are ENHRY and SYGVKD. The CDR3 region is CAIRPPYQETQYF. CDR3 nucleotide sequence: TGTGCCATCAGACCACCGTACCAAGAGACCCAGTACTTC.

The V and J genes are TRBV19 and TRBJ1-3; D remains ambiguous. Germline CDR1 LNHDA, CDR2 SQIVND (reference sequence). V was pared by 6 bases and J by 2 bases, with 8 bases between. The CDR3 sequence is 13 residues long. The CDR3 DNA is TGTGCCAGTAGGAATTCTCCTGGAAACACCATATATTTT. This sequence encodes CASRNSPGNTIYF. Using reference TRBV19 and TRBJ1-3 for the parts outside the CDR3, the full variable domain is DGGITQSPKYLFRKEGQNVTLSCEQNLNHDAMYWYRQDPGQGLRLIYYSQIVNDFQKGDIAEGYSVSREKKESFPLTVTSAQKNPTAFYLCASRNSPGNTIYFGEGSWLTVV.